One sample yielded the 18 T cell receptor beta chains listed below, sequenced in a study of T cell responses to AZD1222 COVID-19 vaccine. TCRdb's copy holds only in-frame clones and misses some; the assay was immunoSEQ multiplex PCR. The table shows over 100,000 clones, with roughly 90% occurring only once. This specimen was peripheral blood, taken on day 0 of AZD1222 vaccination. These receptor sequences come from an adult in good health.

V and J are TRBV6-4 and TRBJ2-7, with D maybe TRBD2 (5 bases). Trimming removed 6 bases at V and 0 bases at J, with 12 bases between. The CDR3 is 14 residues long. Germline loops: CDR1 MRHNA, CDR2 SNTAGT. The CDR3 region has the DNA TGTGCCAGCAGAGGAGGTACGGCCTCCTACGAGCAGTACTTC. Amino acids: CASRGGTASYEQYF.

The chain is built from TRBV7-9 and TRBJ2-5; no reliable D call. This CDR3 region has 11 residues. Germline V lookup: CDR1 SEHNR, CDR2 FQNEAQ (reference sequence). Trimming left V 5 bases short and J 2 bases short, with 3 bases between. The chain's CDR3 is CASSRQETQYF. Written as DNA, the CDR3 is TGTGCCAGCAGCAGACAAGAGACCCAGTACTTC.

The chain joins TRBV20-1 to TRBJ1-3, with D unclear. Germline CDR1 reads DFQATT; CDR2 reads SNEGSKA (reference sequence). V lost 3 bases and J lost 0, with 6 bases in between. The CDR3 is made up of 13 amino acids. CDR3 coding DNA: TGCAGTGCTAGTTCCGGCTCTGGAAACACCATATATTTT. It encodes CSASSGSGNTIYF.

The sample holds one count of this clone. The chain joins TRBV18 to TRBJ1-3, with 8 positions matching TRBD1. The length of the CDR3 is 17 residues. J gave up 0 bases and V 5 bases, and 9 bases lay outside the gene matches. CDR1 and CDR2 (germline): KGHSH, LQKENI. CDR3 DNA sequence: TGTGCCAGCTCATCCAGGGGGCCCTCACCCTCTGGAAACACCATATATTTT. This translates into CASSSRGPSPSGNTIYF.

This clone has a single count. The rearrangement joins TRBV9 to TRBJ1-1, with a weak D call TRBD1 (6 bases). Germline lookup yields CDR1 SGDLS and CDR2 YYNGEE. V was trimmed by 0 bases and J by 4 bases, leaving 19 bases between them. The CDR3 has 17 amino acids. Here the CDR3 reads CASSVVTGTLGGTEAFF. Written as DNA, the CDR3 is TGTGCCAGCAGCGTAGTAACAGGGACCCTCGGAGGCACTGAAGCTTTCTTT.

This clone was picked up one time. The CDR3 bases are TGTGCCAGCAGTTACTCTTATACTTCTGGAAACACCATATATTTT. Protein: CASSYSYTSGNTIYF. The chain combines TRBV6-5 with TRBJ1-3, with unresolved D. The CDR3 is 15 residues long. V gave up 0 bases and J gave up 1 base, with 7 bases separating them. CDR1 is MNHEY and CDR2 is SVGAGI in the germline V gene.

This clone was observed once. The chain combines TRBV11-3 with TRBJ2-1, with D possibly called TRBD1 or TRBD2 (7 bases each). This CDR3 is built from 20 residues. In germline, CDR1 is SGHNT, CDR2 YENEEA. Deletions cut 1 base from V and 1 base from J, with 23 bases between. The CDR3 nucleotides read TGTGCCAGCAGCTTAGGGGACAGATGGGGCGGGGGCCCATCCTACAATGAGCAGTTCTTC. Protein product: CASSLGDRWGGGPSYNEQFF.

This rearrangement joins TRBV9 to TRBJ1-1; D is ambiguous. V gave up 0 bases and J gave up 1 base, with 10 bases separating them. The CDR3 covers 15 residues. Germline CDR1 is SGDLS and CDR2 is YYNGEE. The CDR3 DNA sequence: TGTGCCAGCAGCGTAGATCCTACAACGAACACTGAAGCTTTCTTT. Protein product: CASSVDPTTNTEAFF. Looking up the rest from reference TRBV9 and TRBJ1-1 gives the full variable domain: DSGVTQTPKHLITATGQRVTLRCSPRSGDLSVYWYQQSLDQGLQFLIQYYNGEERAKGNILERFSAQQFPDLHSELNLSSLELGDSALYFCASSVDPTTNTEAFFGQGTRLTVV.

The gene calls are TRBV19 and TRBJ1-1; 12 bases align to TRBD1. CDR1 is LNHDA, CDR2 SQIVND, per germline (reference sequence). The ends lost 4 bases at V and 5 bases at J; junction bases unmatched: 14. This CDR3 is 18 amino acids long. The CDR3 DNA reads as TGTGCCAGTAGTACAAACCCCGGGACAGGGGGCGCGGGGACTGAAGCTTTCTTT. Amino acids: CASSTNPGTGGAGTEAFF.

This rearrangement joins TRBV5-1 to TRBJ1-1; D unclear. CDR3 length: 14 residues. The germline CDR1 and CDR2 sequences are SGHRS and YFSETQ. The V end lost 5 bases, the J end lost 2 bases, and 13 bases lay between the germline ends. CDR3 protein: CASRYEGSNTEAFF. For the CDR3, the DNA is TGCGCCAGCAGGTACGAAGGATCTAACACTGAAGCTTTCTTT.

The chain has TRBV7-2 and TRBJ2-7, with 16 positions matching TRBD2. The CDR3 runs 17 residues. CDR1 SGHTA and CDR2 FQGNSA come from the germline V gene. The J segment lost 2 bases and the V segment lost 7 bases, leaving 8 bases of the junction unmatched. The CDR3 nucleotides are TGTGCCAGCAAAACCGGGACTAGCGGGGGGGCCACCTACGAGCAGTACTTC. It encodes CASKTGTSGGATYEQYF.

This clone has a single count. This rearrangement joins TRBV5-5 to TRBJ1-2; perhaps TRBD1 as D (6 bases). This CDR3 contains 15 residues. The germline CDR1 and CDR2 sequences are SGHKS and YYEKEE (reference sequence). V was clipped by 0 bases and J by 2 bases, with 11 bases between them. For the CDR3, the DNA is TGTGCCAGCAGCTTGGGGCGGCAGGGGAACTATGGCTACACCTTC. It is translated as CASSLGRQGNYGYTF.

The chain carries TRBV27 and TRBJ1-4; D is possibly TRBD1 (6 bases). Germline V CDR1 and CDR2: MNHEY, SMNVEV (reference sequence). The CDR3 is 14 amino acids. V was pared by 6 bases and J by 4 bases, with 12 bases between. The CDR3 is CASRLTGGNEKLFF. The CDR3 DNA is TGTGCCAGCAGGTTGACAGGAGGTAATGAAAAACTGTTTTTT.

The rearrangement joins TRBV10-3 to TRBJ2-7; D is unclear. CDR3 length: 12 amino acids. V lost 6 bases to trimming and J lost 2 bases, with 8 bases between them. The germline gives CDR1 ENHRY, CDR2 SYGVKD. In DNA form, the CDR3 reads TGTGCCATCAGGGAAACCCCCTACGAGCAGTACTTC. Protein: CAIRETPYEQYF.

CDR3: CASSPDRVEAEAFF. The CDR3 DNA reads TGTGCCAGCAGCCCGGACAGGGTGGAGGCAGAAGCTTTCTTT. The chain links TRBV7-2 to TRBJ1-1, with TRBD1 matching 8 bases. Per the germline V gene, CDR1 is SGHTA and CDR2 is FQGNSA. This CDR3 has 14 residues. The junction had 10 bases not matched to a gene; V was cut back by 5 bases and J by 8 bases.

This clone was detected once. J is TRBJ2-3 and V is TRBV6-4; 7 bases map to TRBD1. Germline V CDR1 and CDR2: MRHNA, SNTAGT. J was trimmed by 2 bases and V by 5 bases; bases with no gene match: 4. The CDR3 has 14 residues. CDR3 loop: CASSLDRLTDTQYF. The CDR3 coding sequence is TGTGCCAGCAGTTTGGACAGGCTCACAGATACGCAGTATTTT.

The chain combines TRBV28 with TRBJ2-7; TRBD1 aligns across 9 bases. Unmatched junction bases numbered 8, after V lost 7 bases and J lost 1 base. The CDR3 spans 15 residues. Germline CDR1 is MDHEN and CDR2 is SYDVKM. CDR3 residues: CASIPLGQGSYEQYF. Here the CDR3 DNA reads TGTGCCAGCATACCTTTGGGACAGGGTTCCTACGAGCAGTACTTC.

V and J are TRBV15 and TRBJ1-5; tentative D call: TRBD1 (6 bases). The V gene lost 6 bases and the J gene lost 4 bases, with 13 bases spanning the gap. CDR3 length equals 14 residues. Germline V gene data show CDR1 as LNHNV and CDR2 as YYDKDF (reference sequence). CDR3 DNA sequence: TGTGCCACCAGTCAGACAGGCTATAATCAGCCCCAGCATTTT. Translating it yields CATSQTGYNQPQHF. Together with reference TRBV15 and TRBJ1-5, the CDR3 gives the full variable domain: DAMVIQNPRYQVTQFGKPVTLSCSQTLNHNVMYWYQQKSSQAPKLLFHYYDKDFNNEADTPDNFQSRRPNTSFCFLDIRSPGLGDTAMYLCATSQTGYNQPQHFGDGTRLSIL.